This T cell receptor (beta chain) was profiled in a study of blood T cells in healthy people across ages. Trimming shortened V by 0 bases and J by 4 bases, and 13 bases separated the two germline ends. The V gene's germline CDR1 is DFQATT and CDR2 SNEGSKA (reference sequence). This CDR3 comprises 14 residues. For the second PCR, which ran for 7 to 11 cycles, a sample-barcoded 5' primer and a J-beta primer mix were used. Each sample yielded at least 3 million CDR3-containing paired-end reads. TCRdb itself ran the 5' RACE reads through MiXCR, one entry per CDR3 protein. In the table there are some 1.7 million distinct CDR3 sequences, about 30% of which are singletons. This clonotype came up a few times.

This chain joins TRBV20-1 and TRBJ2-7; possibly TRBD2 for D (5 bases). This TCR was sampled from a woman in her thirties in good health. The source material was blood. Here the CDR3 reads CSARDPSGTYEQYF. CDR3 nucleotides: TGCAGTGCTAGAGATCCCAGCGGAACATACGAGCAGTACTTC.